The clone carrying this T cell receptor (beta chain) has at least ten counts. Its antigen remains unknown. In the original analysis: Researchers built a distant-metastasis classifier for papillary thyroid cancer that drew on CDR3 differences across clinicopathological groups. TCRdb re-clonotyped the PCR reads through MiXCR. These V and J calls originate from TCRdb's pipeline instead of the authors' own analysis. The top ten clones hold approximately 13% of a sample with about 33,000 clones, 15% to 20% of them seen once. These data come from a study of metastatic and nonmetastatic thyroid tumors. Study-wide background: Peripheral blood and tumor or nodule samples from malignant and benign thyroid patients were compared.

Study-wide results and limits: Benign nodules reportedly had significantly lower TCR beta diversity than malignant thyroid tumors in blood and tumor.

The CDR3 contains 12 residues. Germline assignment: CDR1 MNHNS and CDR2 SASEGT. V lost 6 bases, J lost 2 bases, and 8 bases lay in between. There were no patients who had received any treatment before thyroid surgery. Sequencing was performed on blood. This clonotype was sampled from a male donor with papillary thyroid cancer or a benign thyroid nodule (not recorded which). Some clones in this sample may be carry-over from other donors' samples. The chain recombines TRBV6-1 with TRBJ2-7; possible D gene TRBD2, 5 bases. The CDR3 sequence: CASRGLAYEQYF. CDR3 coding DNA: TGTGCCAGCAGAGGACTTGCCTACGAGCAGTACTTC.